These 18 T cell receptor beta chains came from one sample sequenced in a study of monozygotic twins with inflammatory bowel disease (dated by TCRdb to the late 2010s). Receptor libraries were prepared by 5' RACE. Reads for this sample came from an Illumina HiSeq 2500. TCRdb reprocessed the reads into one record per CDR3 protein sequence, lacking DNA. The sample table holds some 300,000 distinct CDR3 sequences. The ten largest clonotypes hold less than 6.5% of the sample. Material: blood. The origin of the receptors is a human donor with ulcerative colitis or Crohn's disease, or a healthy co-twin of an affected twin (not recorded which).

The gene calls are TRBV7-9 and TRBJ2-7; TCRdb calls TRBD2, which cannot be checked without DNA. This CDR3 comprises 13 residues. Germline V gene sequence: CDR1 SEHNR, CDR2 FQNEAQ (reference sequence). CDR3 protein: CASSPRGPYEQYF.

The chain links TRBV7-9 to TRBJ2-7; TCRdb outputs TRBD2, but without DNA this stays unchecked. CDR3 size: 14 residues. The germline gives CDR1 SEHNR, CDR2 FQNEAQ (reference sequence). The CDR3 protein is CASSLLAGDYEQYF.

The chain recombines TRBV7-2 with TRBJ1-2. Germline CDR1 is SGHTA and CDR2 is FQGNSA. The CDR3 contains 16 residues. The CDR3 here is CASSFSRQTSNYGYTF.

This chain links TRBV7-2 with TRBJ2-2; TCRdb lists TRBD1, though no DNA is available to test this call. Per the germline V gene, CDR1 is SGHTA and CDR2 is FQGNSA. The CDR3 has 15 residues. Here the CDR3 reads CASRHTGPNTGELFF.

This chain connects TRBV4-2 to TRBJ2-2; TCRdb names TRBD2, which stays unverified in the absence of DNA. The CDR3 runs 15 residues. Germline CDR1 reads LGHNA; CDR2 reads YNFKEQ. The chain's CDR3 is CASSQETSATGELFF.

V gene TRBV20-1 combines with J gene TRBJ1-2. Germline loops: CDR1 DFQATT, CDR2 SNEGSKA (reference sequence). The CDR3 contains 11 residues. CDR3 loop: CSATLEGGYTF.

The chain has TRBV25-1 and TRBJ2-7; no DNA is available, so the TRBD1 call from TCRdb remains unchecked. This CDR3 has 16 residues. Germline-derived CDR1 and CDR2 are MGHDK and SYGVNS. The chain's CDR3 is CASSDGTGLSSYEQYF.

The chain is built from TRBV5-1 and TRBJ2-1; with no DNA, the TCRdb D assignment of TRBD1 cannot be verified. Germline V lookup: CDR1 SGHRS, CDR2 YFSETQ. The CDR3 consists of 14 residues. This CDR3 is CASSLPGNKNEQFF.

The rearrangement uses TRBV30 and TRBJ2-3; TCRdb gives TRBD2 as the D gene, but with no DNA this cannot be confirmed. CDR1 GTSNPN and CDR2 SVGIG come from the germline V gene (reference sequence). The CDR3 totals 16 residues. This chain's CDR3 is CAWSQTSGGRTDTQYF.

V and J are TRBV18 and TRBJ1-1; TCRdb calls TRBD1, which cannot be checked without DNA. This CDR3 has 14 residues. The germline gives CDR1 KGHSH, CDR2 LQKENI. This CDR3 is CASSSARGLTEAFF. Supplemented by reference TRBV18 and TRBJ1-1, the full variable domain reads NAGVMQNPRHLVRRRGQEARLRCSPMKGHSHVYWYRQLPEEGLKFMVYLQKENIIDESGMPKERFSAEFPKEGPSILRIQQVVRGDSAAYFCASSSARGLTEAFFGQGTRLTVV.

The J gene is TRBJ2-3, the V gene TRBV2. The CDR3 spans 12 residues. Germline V gene lookup returns CDR1 SNHLY and CDR2 FYNNEI. CDR3 sequence: CASKVGFNTQYF.

The chain has TRBV4-3 and TRBJ1-4. This CDR3 has 14 amino acids. Germline V gene sequence: CDR1 LGHNA, CDR2 YSLEER. The CDR3 sequence: CASSQDMALSKLFF.

J is TRBJ2-2 and V is TRBV28; TCRdb designates TRBD1, a call that cannot be tested without DNA. The CDR3 consists of 14 residues. Germline CDR1 reads MDHEN; CDR2 reads SYDVKM. CDR3 amino acids: CASVTGKDTGELFF.

The chain joins TRBV7-9 to TRBJ1-6. The CDR3 has 14 residues. Germline V gene lookup returns CDR1 SEHNR and CDR2 FQNEAQ (reference sequence). This CDR3 is CASRISSYNSPLHF.

This chain uses TRBV5-1 with TRBJ1-1; TCRdb's D gene call, TRBD1, goes unchecked for lack of DNA. CDR3 size: 13 residues. Per germline, CDR1 SGHRS and CDR2 YFSETQ. CDR3 region: CASSLVQGAEAFF.

The chain carries TRBV3-1 and TRBJ2-1; TCRdb's D call of TRBD1 is untestable without DNA. This CDR3 has 15 amino acids. Germline CDR1 LGHDT, CDR2 YNNKEL (reference sequence). This CDR3 is CASNLRGPVNNEQFF.

This rearrangement joins TRBV29-1 to TRBJ2-1; no DNA is available, so the TRBD2 call from TCRdb remains unchecked. The CDR3 consists of 12 residues. The germline V gene has CDR1 SQVTM and CDR2 ANQGSEA. CDR3 sequence reads: CSVFWRGNEQFF.

The gene calls are TRBV5-1 and TRBJ2-5; TCRdb reports TRBD2, a call that lacks DNA to check it against. The CDR3 spans 14 residues. Germline-derived CDR1 and CDR2 are SGHRS and YFSETQ. This chain's CDR3 is CASSPVAGVETQYF.